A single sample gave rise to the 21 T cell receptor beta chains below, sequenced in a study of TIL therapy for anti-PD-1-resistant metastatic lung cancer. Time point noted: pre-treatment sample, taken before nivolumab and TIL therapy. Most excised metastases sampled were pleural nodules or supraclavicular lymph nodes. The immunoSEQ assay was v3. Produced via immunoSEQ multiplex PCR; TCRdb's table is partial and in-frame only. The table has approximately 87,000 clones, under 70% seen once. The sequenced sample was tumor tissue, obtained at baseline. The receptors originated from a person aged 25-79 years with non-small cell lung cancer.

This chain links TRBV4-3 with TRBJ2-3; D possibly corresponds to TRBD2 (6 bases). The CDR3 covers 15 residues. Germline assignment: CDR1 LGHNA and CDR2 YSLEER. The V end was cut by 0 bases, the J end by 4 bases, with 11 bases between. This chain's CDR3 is CASSQDLVAADTQYF. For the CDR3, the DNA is TGCGCCAGCAGCCAAGATCTGGTAGCGGCAGATACGCAGTATTTT.

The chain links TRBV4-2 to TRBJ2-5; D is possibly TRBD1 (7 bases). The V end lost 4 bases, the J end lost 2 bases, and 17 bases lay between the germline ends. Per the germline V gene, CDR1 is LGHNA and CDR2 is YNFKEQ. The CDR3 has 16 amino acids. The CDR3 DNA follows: TGTGCCAGCAGCCCTGGCAGGGGGGCCACACAAGAGACCCAGTACTTC. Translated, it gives CASSPGRGATQETQYF.

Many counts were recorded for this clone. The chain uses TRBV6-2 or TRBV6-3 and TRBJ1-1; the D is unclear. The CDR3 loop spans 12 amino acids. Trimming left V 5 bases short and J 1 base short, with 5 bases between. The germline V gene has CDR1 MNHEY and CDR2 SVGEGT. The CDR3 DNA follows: TGTGCCAGCAGTAACAGGAACACTGAAGCTTTCTTT. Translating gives CASSNRNTEAFF.

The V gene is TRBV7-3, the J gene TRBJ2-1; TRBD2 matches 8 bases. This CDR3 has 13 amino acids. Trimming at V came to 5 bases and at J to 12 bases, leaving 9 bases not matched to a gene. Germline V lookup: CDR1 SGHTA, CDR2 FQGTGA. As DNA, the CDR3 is TGTGCCAGCAGCCCCCAAGCGGGGGTCGGGCAGTTCTTC. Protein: CASSPQAGVGQFF.

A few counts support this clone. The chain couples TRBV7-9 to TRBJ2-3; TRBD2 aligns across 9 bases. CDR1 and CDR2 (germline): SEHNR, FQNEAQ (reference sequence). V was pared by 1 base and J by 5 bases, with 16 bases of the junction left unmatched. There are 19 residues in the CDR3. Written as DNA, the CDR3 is TGTGCCAGCAGCTTAGGACAATCTAGCGGGGCCCATGGACAAGATACGCAGTATTTT. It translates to CASSLGQSSGAHGQDTQYF. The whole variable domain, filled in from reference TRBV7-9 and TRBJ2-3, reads DTGVSQNPRHKITKRGQNVTFRCDPISEHNRLYWYRQTLGQGPEFLTYFQNEAQLEKSRLLSDRFSAERPKGSFSTLEIQRTEQGDSAMYLCASSLGQSSGAHGQDTQYFGPGTRLTVL.

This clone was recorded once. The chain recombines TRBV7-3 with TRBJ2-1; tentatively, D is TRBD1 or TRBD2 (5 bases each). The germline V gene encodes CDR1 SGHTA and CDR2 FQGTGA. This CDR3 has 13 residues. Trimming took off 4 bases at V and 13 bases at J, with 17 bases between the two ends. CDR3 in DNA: TGTGCCAGCAGCTCATCCTCCGGGACCAATCAGTTCTTC. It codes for CASSSSSGTNQFF.

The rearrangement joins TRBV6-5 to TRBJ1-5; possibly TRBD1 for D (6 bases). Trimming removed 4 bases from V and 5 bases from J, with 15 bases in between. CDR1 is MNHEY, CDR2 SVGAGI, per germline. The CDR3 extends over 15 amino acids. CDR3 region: CASSSTTGVDQPQHF. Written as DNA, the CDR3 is TGTGCCAGCAGTTCAACGACAGGAGTCGATCAGCCCCAGCATTTT.

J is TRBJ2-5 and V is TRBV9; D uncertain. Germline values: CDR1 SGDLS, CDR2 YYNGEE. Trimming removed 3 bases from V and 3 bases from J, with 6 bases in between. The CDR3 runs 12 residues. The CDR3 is CASSANEETQYF. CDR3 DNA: TGTGCCAGCAGCGCGAATGAAGAGACCCAGTACTTC. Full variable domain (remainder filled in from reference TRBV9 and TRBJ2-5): DSGVTQTPKHLITATGQRVTLRCSPRSGDLSVYWYQQSLDQGLQFLIQYYNGEERAKGNILERFSAQQFPDLHSELNLSSLELGDSALYFCASSANEETQYFGPGTRLLVL.

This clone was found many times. The CDR3 spells CASSQDGTAHQPQHF. The DNA for the CDR3 is TGCGCCAGCAGCCAAGATGGGACAGCTCATCAGCCCCAGCATTTT. This chain links TRBV4-1 with TRBJ1-5; 7 bases line up with TRBD1. This CDR3 is built from 15 residues. Trimming cost V 0 bases and J 5 bases; bases outside gene matches: 4. Per germline, CDR1 MGHRA and CDR2 YSYEKL.

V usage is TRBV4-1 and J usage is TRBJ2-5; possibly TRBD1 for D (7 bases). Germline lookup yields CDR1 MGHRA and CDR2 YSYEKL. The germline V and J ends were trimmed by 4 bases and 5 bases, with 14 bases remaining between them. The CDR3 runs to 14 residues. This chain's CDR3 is CASSRQGGQETQYF. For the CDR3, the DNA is TGCGCCAGCAGCCGTCAGGGGGGCCAGGAGACCCAGTACTTC.

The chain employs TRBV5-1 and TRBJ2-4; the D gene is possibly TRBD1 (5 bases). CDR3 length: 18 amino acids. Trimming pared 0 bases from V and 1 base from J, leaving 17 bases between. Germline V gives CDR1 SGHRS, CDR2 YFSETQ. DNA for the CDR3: TGCGCCAGCAGCTTGGCCTGGGCAGGGAAAAAGGCCAAAAACATTCAGTACTTC. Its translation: CASSLAWAGKKAKNIQYF.

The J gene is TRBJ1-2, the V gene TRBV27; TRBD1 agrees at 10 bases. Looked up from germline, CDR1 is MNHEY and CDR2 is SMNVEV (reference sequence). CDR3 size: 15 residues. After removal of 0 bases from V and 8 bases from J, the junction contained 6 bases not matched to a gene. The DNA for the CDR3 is TGTGCCAGCAGTTTATCCCCGACAGGGGGCGACGGCTACACCTTC. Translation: CASSLSPTGGDGYTF.

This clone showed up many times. CDR3 sequence: CASSDPGQGSQSVRYSNQPQHF. The CDR3 DNA sequence: TGCGCCAGCAGTGATCCGGGACAGGGGTCTCAGTCGGTCCGGTATAGCAATCAGCCCCAGCATTTT. The chain joins TRBV10-2 to TRBJ1-5; the match to TRBD1 covers 10 bases. The CDR3 is made up of 22 amino acids. J lost 0 bases, V lost 3 bases, and 20 bases had no gene match. Germline V CDR1 and CDR2: WSHSY, SAAADI.

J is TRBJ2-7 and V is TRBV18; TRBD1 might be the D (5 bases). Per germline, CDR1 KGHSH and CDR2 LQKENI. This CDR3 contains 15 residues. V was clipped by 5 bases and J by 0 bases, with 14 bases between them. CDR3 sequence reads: CASSSSQGSSYEQYF. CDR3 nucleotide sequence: TGTGCCAGCTCATCTTCTCAGGGAAGCTCCTACGAGCAGTACTTC.

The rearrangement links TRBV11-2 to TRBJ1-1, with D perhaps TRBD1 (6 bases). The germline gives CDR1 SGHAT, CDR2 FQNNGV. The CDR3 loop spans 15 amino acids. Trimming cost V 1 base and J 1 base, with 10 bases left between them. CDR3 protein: CASSLGGGWNTEAFF. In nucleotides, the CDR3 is TGTGCCAGCAGCTTAGGAGGGGGTTGGAACACTGAAGCTTTCTTT. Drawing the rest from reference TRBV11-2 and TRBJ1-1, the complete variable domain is EAGVAQSPRYKIIEKRQSVAFWCNPISGHATLYWYQQILGQGPKLLIQFQNNGVVDDSQLPKDRFSAERLKGVDSTLKIQPAKLEDSAVYLCASSLGGGWNTEAFFGQGTRLTVV.

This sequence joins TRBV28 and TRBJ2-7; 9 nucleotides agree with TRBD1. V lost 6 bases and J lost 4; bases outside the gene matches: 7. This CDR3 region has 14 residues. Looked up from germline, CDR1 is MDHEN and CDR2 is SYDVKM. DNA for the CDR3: TGTGCCAGCAGGGCCGGGACAGGGCATTACGAGCAGTACTTC. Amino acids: CASRAGTGHYEQYF.

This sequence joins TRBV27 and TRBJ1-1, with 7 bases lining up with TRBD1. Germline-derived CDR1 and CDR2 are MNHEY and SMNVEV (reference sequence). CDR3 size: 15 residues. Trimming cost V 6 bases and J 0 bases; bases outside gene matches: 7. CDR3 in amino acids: CASSRQGSMNTEAFF. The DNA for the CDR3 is TGTGCCAGCAGCAGACAGGGTTCCATGAACACTGAAGCTTTCTTT.

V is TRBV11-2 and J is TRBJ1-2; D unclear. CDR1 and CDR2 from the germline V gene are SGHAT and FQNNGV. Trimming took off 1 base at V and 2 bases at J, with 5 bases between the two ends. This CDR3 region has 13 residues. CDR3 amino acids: CASSLGGNYGYTF. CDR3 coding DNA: TGTGCCAGCAGCTTAGGGGGAAACTATGGCTACACCTTC.

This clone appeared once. CDR3 nucleotide sequence: TGTGCCAGCAGCCCTAGCCGACCGGACAGGGTTGTCCAAGAGACCCAGTACTTC. Translation gives CASSPSRPDRVVQETQYF. This chain uses TRBV11-2 with TRBJ2-5; 8 bases are shared with TRBD1. Trimming cost V 5 bases and J 1 base; bases outside gene matches: 15. The germline CDR1 and CDR2 sequences are SGHAT and FQNNGV. The CDR3 is 18 amino acids.

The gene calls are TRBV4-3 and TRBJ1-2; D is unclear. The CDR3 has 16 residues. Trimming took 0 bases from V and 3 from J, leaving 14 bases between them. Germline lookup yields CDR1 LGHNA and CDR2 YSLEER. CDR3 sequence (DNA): TGCGCCAGCAGCCAAGAAAGTACGGGAAAGGACTATGGCTACACCTTC. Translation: CASSQESTGKDYGYTF.

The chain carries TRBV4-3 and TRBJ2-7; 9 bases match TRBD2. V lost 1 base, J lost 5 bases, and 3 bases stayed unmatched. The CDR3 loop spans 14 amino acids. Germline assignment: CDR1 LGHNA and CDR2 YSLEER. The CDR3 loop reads CASSQGLAVHEQYF. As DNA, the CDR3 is TGCGCCAGCAGCCAAGGACTAGCGGTCCACGAGCAGTACTTC.